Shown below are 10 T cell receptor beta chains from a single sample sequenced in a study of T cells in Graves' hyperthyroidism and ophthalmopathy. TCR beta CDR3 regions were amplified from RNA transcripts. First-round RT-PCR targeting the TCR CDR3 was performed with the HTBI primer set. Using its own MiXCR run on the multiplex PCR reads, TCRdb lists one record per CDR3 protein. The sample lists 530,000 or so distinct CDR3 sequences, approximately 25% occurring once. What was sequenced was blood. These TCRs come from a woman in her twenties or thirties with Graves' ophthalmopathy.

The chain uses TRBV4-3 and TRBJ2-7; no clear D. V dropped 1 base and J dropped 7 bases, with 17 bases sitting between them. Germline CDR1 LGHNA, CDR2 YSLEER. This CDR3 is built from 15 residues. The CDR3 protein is CASSQGRTNVGEQYF. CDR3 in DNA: TGCGCCAGCAGCCAAGGACGGACGAATGTGGGGGAGCAGTACTTC.

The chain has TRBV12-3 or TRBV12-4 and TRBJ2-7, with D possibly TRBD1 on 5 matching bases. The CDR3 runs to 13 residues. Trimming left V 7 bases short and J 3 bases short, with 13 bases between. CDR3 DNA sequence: TGTGCCAGCACAGACAGTTTGTTCTACGAGCAGTACTTC. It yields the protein CASTDSLFYEQYF.

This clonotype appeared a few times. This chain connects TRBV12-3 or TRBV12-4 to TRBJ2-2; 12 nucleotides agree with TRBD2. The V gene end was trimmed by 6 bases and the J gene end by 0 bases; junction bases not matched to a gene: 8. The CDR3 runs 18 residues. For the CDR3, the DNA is TGTGCCAGCAGAATCCCGGGACTAGCGGGTACGAACACCGGGGAGCTGTTTTTT. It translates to CASRIPGLAGTNTGELFF.

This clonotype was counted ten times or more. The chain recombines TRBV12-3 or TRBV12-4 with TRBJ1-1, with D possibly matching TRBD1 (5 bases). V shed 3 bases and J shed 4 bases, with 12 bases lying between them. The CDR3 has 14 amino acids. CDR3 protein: CASSFRGGSTEAFF. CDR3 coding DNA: TGTGCCAGCAGTTTCCGCGGGGGAAGCACTGAAGCTTTCTTT.

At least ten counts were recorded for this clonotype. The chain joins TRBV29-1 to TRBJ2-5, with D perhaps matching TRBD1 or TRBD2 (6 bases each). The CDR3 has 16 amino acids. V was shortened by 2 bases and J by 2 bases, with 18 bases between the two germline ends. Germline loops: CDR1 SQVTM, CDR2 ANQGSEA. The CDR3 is CSVESVVGGRQETQYF. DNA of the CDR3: TGCAGCGTTGAAAGCGTGGTGGGGGGCAGACAAGAGACCCAGTACTTC. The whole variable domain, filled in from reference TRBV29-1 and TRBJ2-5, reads SAVISQKPSRDICQRGTSLTIQCQVDSQVTMMFWYRQQPGQSLTLIATANQGSEATYESGFVIDKFPISRPNLTFSTLTVSNMSPEDSSIYLCSVESVVGGRQETQYFGPGTRLLVL.

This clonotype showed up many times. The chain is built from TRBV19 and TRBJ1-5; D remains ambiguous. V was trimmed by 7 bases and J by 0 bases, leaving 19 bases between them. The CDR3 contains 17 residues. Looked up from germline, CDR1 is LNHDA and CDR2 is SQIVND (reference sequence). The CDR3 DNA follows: TGTGCCAGTACCATAAAGGGCGGAATTTCTAGCAATCAGCCCCAGCATTTT. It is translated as CASTIKGGISSNQPQHF.

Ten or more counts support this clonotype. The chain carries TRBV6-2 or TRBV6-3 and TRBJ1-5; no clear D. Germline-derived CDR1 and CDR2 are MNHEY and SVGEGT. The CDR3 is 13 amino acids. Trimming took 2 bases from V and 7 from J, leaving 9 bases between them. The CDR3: CASSYAGGQPQHF. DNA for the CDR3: TGTGCCAGCAGTTACGCAGGAGGCCAGCCCCAGCATTTT.

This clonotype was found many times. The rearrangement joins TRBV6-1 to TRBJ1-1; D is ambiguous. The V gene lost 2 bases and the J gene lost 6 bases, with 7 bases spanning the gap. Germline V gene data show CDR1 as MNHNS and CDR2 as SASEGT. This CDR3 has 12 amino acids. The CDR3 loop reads CASSESLPEAFF. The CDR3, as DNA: TGTGCCAGCAGTGAAAGTCTGCCTGAAGCTTTCTTT.

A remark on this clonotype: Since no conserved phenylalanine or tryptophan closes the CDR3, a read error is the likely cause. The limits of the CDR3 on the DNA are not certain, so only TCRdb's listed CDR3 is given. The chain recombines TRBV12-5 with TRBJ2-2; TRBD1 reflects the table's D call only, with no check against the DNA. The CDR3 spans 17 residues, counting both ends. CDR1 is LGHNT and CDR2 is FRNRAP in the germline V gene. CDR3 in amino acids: CASGLGKGGTGFGELLL.

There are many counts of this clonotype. Here the CDR3 DNA reads TGTGCCAGCAGCTTGGCCGCGGGGAAGGAGGGACTAGCCAAAAACATTCAGTACTTC. Protein: CASSLAAGKEGLAKNIQYF. The rearrangement uses TRBV5-4 and TRBJ2-4, with D possibly matching TRBD2 (6 bases). Looked up from germline, CDR1 is SGHNT and CDR2 is YYREEE (reference sequence). The V and J ends lost 0 bases and 0 bases respectively, with 19 bases between them. The CDR3 is 19 residues long.